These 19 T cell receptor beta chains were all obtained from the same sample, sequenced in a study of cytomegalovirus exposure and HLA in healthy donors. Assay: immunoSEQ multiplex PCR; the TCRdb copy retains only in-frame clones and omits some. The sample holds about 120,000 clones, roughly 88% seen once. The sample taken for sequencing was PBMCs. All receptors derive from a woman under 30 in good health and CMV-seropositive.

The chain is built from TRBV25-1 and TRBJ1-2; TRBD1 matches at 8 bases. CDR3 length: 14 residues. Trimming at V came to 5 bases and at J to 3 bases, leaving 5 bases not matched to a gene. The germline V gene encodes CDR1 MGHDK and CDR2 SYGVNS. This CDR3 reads CASSSGTGYYGYTF. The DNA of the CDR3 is TGTGCCAGCAGTAGCGGGACAGGCTACTATGGCTACACCTTC.

CDR3 sequence (DNA): TGTGCCAGCAGCCGGGGTCCCCCGAACACTGAAGCTTTCTTT. It codes for CASSRGPPNTEAFF. The V call is TRBV13, the J call TRBJ1-1, with unresolved D. V shed 5 bases and J shed 1 base, with 11 bases lying between them. The CDR3 has 14 amino acids. Looked up from germline, CDR1 is PRHDT and CDR2 is FYEKMQ (reference sequence).

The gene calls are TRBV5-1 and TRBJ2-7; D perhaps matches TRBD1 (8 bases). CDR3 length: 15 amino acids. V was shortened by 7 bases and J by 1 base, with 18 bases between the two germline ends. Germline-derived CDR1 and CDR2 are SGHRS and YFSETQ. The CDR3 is CASGVNRGGSYEQYF. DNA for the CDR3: TGCGCCAGCGGGGTAAACAGGGGGGGTTCCTACGAGCAGTACTTC.

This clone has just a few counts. The CDR3 region is CASSLTGREQYF. DNA for the CDR3: TGTGCCAGCAGCTTAACGGGGAGGGAGCAGTACTTC. The gene calls are TRBV7-6 and TRBJ2-7; possibly TRBD2 for D (6 bases). This CDR3 is built from 12 residues. Trimming removed 2 bases from V and 7 bases from J, with 9 bases in between. Germline CDR1 SGHVS, CDR2 FNYEAQ.

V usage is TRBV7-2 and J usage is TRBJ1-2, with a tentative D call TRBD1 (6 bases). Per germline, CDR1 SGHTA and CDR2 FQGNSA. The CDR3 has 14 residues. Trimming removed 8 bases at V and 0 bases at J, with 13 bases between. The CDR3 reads CASVVGHTNYGYTF. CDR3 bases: TGTGCCAGCGTCGTGGGACATACTAACTATGGCTACACCTTC. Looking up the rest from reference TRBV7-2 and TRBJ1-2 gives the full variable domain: GAGVSQSPSNKVTEKGKDVELRCDPISGHTALYWYRQSLGQGLEFLIYFQGNSAPDKSGLPSDRFSAERTGGSVSTLTIQRTQQEDSAVYLCASVVGHTNYGYTFGSGTRLTVV.

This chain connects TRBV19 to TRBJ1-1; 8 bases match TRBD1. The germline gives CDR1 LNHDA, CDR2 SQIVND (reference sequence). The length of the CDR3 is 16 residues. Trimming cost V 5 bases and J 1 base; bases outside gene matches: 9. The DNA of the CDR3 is TGTGCCAGTAGTCCAGGGGGCTTTGGAGAGAACACTGAAGCTTTCTTT. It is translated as CASSPGGFGENTEAFF.

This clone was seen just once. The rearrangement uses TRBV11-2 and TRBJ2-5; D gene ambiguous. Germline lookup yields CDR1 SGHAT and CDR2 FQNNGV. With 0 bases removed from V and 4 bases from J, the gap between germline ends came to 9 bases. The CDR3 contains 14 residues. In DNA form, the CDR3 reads TGTGCCAGCAGCTTAGAGGTGGCTGGAGAGACCCAGTACTTC. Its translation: CASSLEVAGETQYF.

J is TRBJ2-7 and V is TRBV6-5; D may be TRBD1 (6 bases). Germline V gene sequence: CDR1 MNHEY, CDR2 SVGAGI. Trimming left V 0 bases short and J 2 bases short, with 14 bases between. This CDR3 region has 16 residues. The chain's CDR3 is CASSYSKDSLAYEQYF. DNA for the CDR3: TGTGCCAGCAGTTACTCGAAGGACAGCCTAGCCTACGAGCAGTACTTC.

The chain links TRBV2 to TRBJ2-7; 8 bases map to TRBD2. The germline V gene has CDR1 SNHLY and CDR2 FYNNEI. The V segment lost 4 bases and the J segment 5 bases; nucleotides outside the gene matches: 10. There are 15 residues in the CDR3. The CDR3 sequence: CASSATSAPRDEQYF. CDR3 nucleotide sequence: TGTGCCAGCAGTGCGACTAGCGCTCCGCGCGACGAGCAGTACTTC.

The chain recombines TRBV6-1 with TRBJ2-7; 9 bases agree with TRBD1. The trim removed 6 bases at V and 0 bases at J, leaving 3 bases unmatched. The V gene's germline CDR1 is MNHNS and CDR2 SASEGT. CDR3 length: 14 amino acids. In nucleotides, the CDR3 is TGTGCCAGCAGAGGACAGGGGCTCTCCTACGAGCAGTACTTC. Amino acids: CASRGQGLSYEQYF.

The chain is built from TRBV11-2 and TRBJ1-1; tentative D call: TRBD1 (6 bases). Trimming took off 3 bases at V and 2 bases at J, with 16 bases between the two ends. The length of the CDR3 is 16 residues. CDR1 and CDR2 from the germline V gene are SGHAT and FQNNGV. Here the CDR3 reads CASSLVRARGNTEAFF. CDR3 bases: TGTGCCAGCAGCTTGGTTAGGGCCAGGGGCAACACTGAAGCTTTCTTT.

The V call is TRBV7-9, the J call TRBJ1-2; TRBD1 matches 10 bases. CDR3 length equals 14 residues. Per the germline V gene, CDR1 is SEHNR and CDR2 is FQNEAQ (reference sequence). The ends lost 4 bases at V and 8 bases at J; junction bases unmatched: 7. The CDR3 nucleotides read TGTGCCAGCAGCTCAACCGCGGGACAGGGGGGCTACACCTTC. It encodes CASSSTAGQGGYTF.

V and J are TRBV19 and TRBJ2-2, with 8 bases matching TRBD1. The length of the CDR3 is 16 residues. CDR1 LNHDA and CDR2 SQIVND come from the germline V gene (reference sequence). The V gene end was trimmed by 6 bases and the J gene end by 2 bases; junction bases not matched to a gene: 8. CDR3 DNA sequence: TGTGCCAGTAGGGGATTCGGACAGGGCAACACCGGGGAGCTGTTTTTT. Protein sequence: CASRGFGQGNTGELFF. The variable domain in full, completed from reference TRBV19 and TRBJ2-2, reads DGGITQSPKYLFRKEGQNVTLSCEQNLNHDAMYWYRQDPGQGLRLIYYSQIVNDFQKGDIAEGYSVSREKKESFPLTVTSAQKNPTAFYLCASRGFGQGNTGELFFGEGSRLTVL.

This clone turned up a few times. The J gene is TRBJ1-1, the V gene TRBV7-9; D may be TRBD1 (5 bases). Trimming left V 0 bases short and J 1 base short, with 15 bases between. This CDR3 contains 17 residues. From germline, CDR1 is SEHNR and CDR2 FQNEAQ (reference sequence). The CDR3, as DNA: TGTGCCAGCAGCTTAGCGTCACCAGGGAGGGGGAACACTGAAGCTTTCTTT. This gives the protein CASSLASPGRGNTEAFF.

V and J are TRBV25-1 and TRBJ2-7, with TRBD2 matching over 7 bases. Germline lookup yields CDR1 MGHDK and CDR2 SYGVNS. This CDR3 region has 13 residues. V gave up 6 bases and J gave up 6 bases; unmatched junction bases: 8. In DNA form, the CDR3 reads TGTGCCAGCAGGGGAGGGGCACTGGGCGAGCAGTACTTC. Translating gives CASRGGALGEQYF.

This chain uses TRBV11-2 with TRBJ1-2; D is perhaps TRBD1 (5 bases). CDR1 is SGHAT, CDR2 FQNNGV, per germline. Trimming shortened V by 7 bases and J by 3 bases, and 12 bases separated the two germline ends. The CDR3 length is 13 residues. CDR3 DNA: TGTGCCAGCACCCTAGACAGATACTATGGCTACACCTTC. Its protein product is CASTLDRYYGYTF. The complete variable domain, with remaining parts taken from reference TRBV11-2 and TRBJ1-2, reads EAGVAQSPRYKIIEKRQSVAFWCNPISGHATLYWYQQILGQGPKLLIQFQNNGVVDDSQLPKDRFSAERLKGVDSTLKIQPAKLEDSAVYLCASTLDRYYGYTFGSGTRLTVV.

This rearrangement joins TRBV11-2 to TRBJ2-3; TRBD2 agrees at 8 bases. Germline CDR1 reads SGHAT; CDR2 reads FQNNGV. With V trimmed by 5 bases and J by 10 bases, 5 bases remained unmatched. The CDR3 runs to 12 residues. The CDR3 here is CASSAAGDPQYF. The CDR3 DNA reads TGTGCCAGCAGCGCAGCGGGGGACCCGCAGTATTTT.

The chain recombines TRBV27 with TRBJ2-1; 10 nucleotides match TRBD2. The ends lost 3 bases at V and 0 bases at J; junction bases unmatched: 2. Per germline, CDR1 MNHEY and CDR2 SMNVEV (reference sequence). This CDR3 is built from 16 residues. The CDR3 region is CASSFSGRASYNEQFF. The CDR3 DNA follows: TGTGCCAGCAGTTTCAGCGGGAGGGCCTCCTACAATGAGCAGTTCTTC.

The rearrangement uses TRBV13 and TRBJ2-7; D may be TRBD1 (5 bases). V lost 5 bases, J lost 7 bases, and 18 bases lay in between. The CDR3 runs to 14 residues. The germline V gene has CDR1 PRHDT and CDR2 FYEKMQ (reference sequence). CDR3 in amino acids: CASSIRQIAQEQYF. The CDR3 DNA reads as TGTGCCAGCAGCATTCGACAGATAGCCCAGGAGCAGTACTTC.